This TCR beta chain was sequenced during a study of T cells in Graves' hyperthyroidism and ophthalmopathy. For the study at large: Staff took peripheral blood when the initial diagnosis was made, before any treatment began.

Amplified TCR beta CDR3 regions derived from RNA transcripts. Researchers ran a first-round RT-PCR on the TCR CDR3 using the HTBI primer set. TCRdb reanalysed the multiplex PCR reads using MiXCR and keeps one entry per CDR3 protein. The table has approximately 430,000 distinct CDR3 sequences, 14% to 15% seen once; the top ten hold less than 15%. J gave up 4 bases and V 4 bases, and 6 bases lay outside the gene matches. Germline values: CDR1 SQVTM, CDR2 ANQGSEA. CDR3 size: 14 residues. Sequencing was carried out using blood. This TCR came from a young man with Graves' ophthalmopathy. This chain uses TRBV29-1 with TRBJ2-2; the match to TRBD1 covers 7 bases. The CDR3 spells CSVAAGGTTGELFF. The CDR3, as DNA: TGCAGCGTTGCGGCAGGGGGTACCACCGGGGAGCTGTTTTTT.